One and the same sample provided the 16 T cell receptor beta chains below, sequenced in a study of T cells in Graves' hyperthyroidism and ophthalmopathy. The source material, RNA transcripts, was used to amplify TCR beta CDR3 regions. First-round RT-PCR of the TCR CDR3 relied on the HTBI primer set. TCRdb used MiXCR to reprocess the multiplex PCR reads, holding one entry per CDR3 protein. There are roughly 49,000 distinct CDR3 sequences in the sample; about 53% occur only once, and under 35% lies in the top ten. The specimen was peripheral blood or thyroid tissue (not recorded which). The receptors originated from a man younger than 30 with Graves' hyperthyroidism.

The rearrangement uses TRBV29-1 and TRBJ2-5; no clear D gene. The CDR3 covers 11 residues. Per the germline V gene, CDR1 is SQVTM and CDR2 is ANQGSEA. V lost 4 bases and J lost 0, with 3 bases in between. The CDR3 reads CSVGHQETQYF. The CDR3 DNA reads as TGCAGCGTTGGGCACCAAGAGACCCAGTACTTC.

This clonotype was detected a few times. The rearrangement joins TRBV7-9 to TRBJ2-7, with 7 positions matching TRBD2. With 5 bases clipped from V and 4 bases from J, the junction kept 5 bases outside the gene matches. This CDR3 is built from 13 residues. In germline, CDR1 is SEHNR, CDR2 FQNEAQ (reference sequence). The CDR3 DNA reads as TGTGCCAGCAGCGTCCGGGAGGAGTACGAGCAGTACTTC. The encoded protein is CASSVREEYEQYF.

This clonotype was counted ten times or more. The genes are TRBV7-2 and TRBJ2-5; unclear D gene. This CDR3 has 14 residues. Germline loops: CDR1 SGHTA, CDR2 FQGNSA. Trimming pared 4 bases from V and 1 base from J, leaving 10 bases between. The CDR3, as DNA: TGTGCCAGCAGCTCCGCGGTGGTCCAAGAGACCCAGTACTTC. This encodes CASSSAVVQETQYF.

This clonotype has ten or more counts. The chain links TRBV10-1 to TRBJ2-7, with 7 bases fitting TRBD1. With V trimmed by 10 bases and J by 5 bases, 5 bases remained unmatched. CDR1 and CDR2 from the germline V gene are WNHNN and SYGVQD (reference sequence). The CDR3 length is 11 residues. As DNA, the CDR3 is TGCGCCACTACAGGGGTCCACGAGCAGTACTTC. This translates into CATTGVHEQYF.

There are many counts of this clonotype. The chain carries TRBV7-2 and TRBJ2-6; no clear D gene. CDR1 and CDR2 (germline): SGHTA, FQGNSA. The CDR3 covers 15 residues. V lost 2 bases, J lost 0 bases, and 5 bases lay in between. The CDR3 region has the DNA TGTGCCAGCAGCTTATCGCGCTCTGGGGCCAACGTCCTGACTTTC. This translates into CASSLSRSGANVLTF.

The chain recombines TRBV7-2 with TRBJ1-1, with 10 bases fitting TRBD1. The CDR3 totals 18 residues. V gave up 5 bases and J gave up 0 bases; unmatched junction bases: 12. Per the germline V gene, CDR1 is SGHTA and CDR2 is FQGNSA. The chain's CDR3 is CASSQEGRQGAMNTEAFF. The CDR3 region has the DNA TGTGCCAGCAGCCAAGAGGGGCGACAGGGGGCGATGAACACTGAAGCTTTCTTT.

This clonotype came up once. V is TRBV24-1 and J is TRBJ1-1; maybe TRBD1 (5 bases). Per the germline V gene, CDR1 is KGHDR and CDR2 is SFDVKD. Trimming removed 5 bases at V and 11 bases at J, with 14 bases between. This CDR3 region has 12 residues. CDR3 nucleotide sequence: TGTGCCACCAGTGTAAGGGGCCAGATTGCTTTCTTT. Protein sequence: CATSVRGQIAFF.

V gene TRBV6-5 combines with J gene TRBJ2-3, with D perhaps matching TRBD1 (6 bases). The length of the CDR3 is 16 residues. Trimming took 2 bases from V and 6 from J, leaving 18 bases between them. Germline loops: CDR1 MNHEY, CDR2 SVGAGI. The CDR3 DNA reads TGTGCCAGCAGTTACGACAGGAATCTCTATCCTGATACGCAGTATTTT. This translates into CASSYDRNLYPDTQYF.

This rearrangement joins TRBV29-1 to TRBJ1-5; no definite D call. The CDR3 covers 12 residues. Trimming removed 6 bases at V and 2 bases at J, with 8 bases between. Germline-derived CDR1 and CDR2 are SQVTM and ANQGSEA. The CDR3: CSVGRGNQPQHF. In DNA, the CDR3 is TGCAGCGTGGGCCGGGGCAATCAGCCCCAGCATTTT.

The CDR3, as DNA: TGTGCCACCAGCAGAGATCTTCAGTCACCCCTCCACTTT. Protein: CATSRDLQSPLHF. The chain combines TRBV15 with TRBJ1-6; D gene unclear. V gave up 0 bases and J gave up 10 bases, with 7 bases separating them. Per the germline V gene, CDR1 is LNHNV and CDR2 is YYDKDF (reference sequence). The CDR3 loop spans 13 amino acids. Variable domain in full (rest from reference TRBV15 and TRBJ1-6): DAMVIQNPRYQVTQFGKPVTLSCSQTLNHNVMYWYQQKSSQAPKLLFHYYDKDFNNEADTPDNFQSRRPNTSFCFLDIRSPGLGDTAMYLCATSRDLQSPLHFGNGTRLTVT.

Points on this clonotype: A much larger clone differs by one base, so this may be a read error. This chain links TRBV27 with TRBJ2-7; TRBD2 is a possible D gene (6 bases). Trimming shortened V by 5 bases and J by 3 bases, and 14 bases separated the two germline ends. Per germline, CDR1 MNHEY and CDR2 SMNVEV (reference sequence). CDR3 length equals 14 residues. The CDR3 loop is CASSRGTHRYEQYF. The CDR3 DNA follows: TGTGCCAGCAGTCGCGGGACTCACCGCTACGAGCAGTACTTC.

This clonotype was seen ten or more times. The V and J genes are TRBV6-2 or TRBV6-3 and TRBJ2-7, with D possibly TRBD1 on 6 matching bases. The germline V gene has CDR1 MNHEY and CDR2 SVGEGT. The CDR3 spans 15 residues. V shed 8 bases and J shed 2 bases, with 19 bases lying between them. CDR3 region: CASLPQGTRTYEQYF. In DNA form, the CDR3 reads TGTGCCAGCCTCCCCCAGGGGACGAGAACCTACGAGCAGTACTTC.

This clonotype has a count of ten or more. CDR3 in DNA: TGTGCCAGCAACCGGGGGGACGCTGGGGCCAACGTCCTGACTTTC. This sequence encodes CASNRGDAGANVLTF. This chain connects TRBV28 to TRBJ2-6, with 7 bases fitting TRBD2. The V gene end was trimmed by 7 bases and the J gene end by 2 bases; junction bases not matched to a gene: 5. This CDR3 region has 15 residues. The germline V gene has CDR1 MDHEN and CDR2 SYDVKM.

The J gene is TRBJ2-7, the V gene TRBV5-1; D tentatively reads TRBD1 or TRBD2 (5 bases each). The CDR3 spans 12 residues. The V gene's germline CDR1 is SGHRS and CDR2 YFSETQ. The germline V and J ends were trimmed by 4 bases and 3 bases, with 8 bases remaining between them. DNA for the CDR3: TGCGCCAGCAGCCCGGGGCACTACGAGCAGTACTTC. Its protein product is CASSPGHYEQYF.

The V gene is TRBV7-8, the J gene TRBJ1-5, with TRBD1 matching 7 bases. Germline loops: CDR1 SGHVS, CDR2 FQNEAQ. The CDR3 has 17 amino acids. V trimming: 6 bases; J trimming: 0 bases; junction bases outside the gene matches: 11. The CDR3 sequence is CASSSQGQRYSNQPQHF. DNA of the CDR3: TGTGCCAGCAGTTCCCAGGGACAGCGTTATAGCAATCAGCCCCAGCATTTT. The variable domain in full, completed from reference TRBV7-8 and TRBJ1-5, reads GAGVSQSPRYKVAKRGQDVALRCDPISGHVSLFWYQQALGQGPEFLTYFQNEAQLDKSGLPSDRFFAERPEGSVSTLKIQRTQQEDSAVYLCASSSQGQRYSNQPQHFGDGTRLSIL.

In its sample, this clonotype was seen many times. V and J are TRBV7-9 and TRBJ1-5, with a tentative D call TRBD1 (6 bases). The CDR3 totals 12 residues. The V gene lost 4 bases and the J gene lost 5 bases, with 6 bases spanning the gap. The germline V gene encodes CDR1 SEHNR and CDR2 FQNEAQ (reference sequence). DNA of the CDR3: TGTGCCAGCAGCTCAGGGGATCAGCCCCAGCATTTT. Encoded protein: CASSSGDQPQHF.